These 14 T cell receptor beta chains came from one sample sequenced in a study of cytomegalovirus exposure and HLA in healthy donors. PCR primers comprised 60 Vbeta and 13 Jbeta primers. Here immunoSEQ multiplex PCR was the method, and the copy in TCRdb shows in-frame clones only, minus some. Altogether around 150,000 clones are present, under 80% being singletons, with the ten largest covering roughly 2%. The sequenced material came from PBMCs. All receptors derive from a female donor in good health and CMV-seronegative.

V gene TRBV7-9 combines with J gene TRBJ2-2, with D possibly matching TRBD2 (5 bases). The V end was cut by 5 bases, the J end by 5 bases, with 9 bases between. The germline CDR1 and CDR2 sequences are SEHNR and FQNEAQ (reference sequence). The CDR3 totals 13 residues. CDR3 amino acids: CASSREQTGELFF. CDR3 DNA sequence: TGTGCCAGCAGCAGGGAGCAAACCGGGGAGCTGTTTTTT.

This chain links TRBV5-1 with TRBJ2-5; 7 nucleotides agree with TRBD2. J was trimmed by 2 bases and V by 0 bases; bases with no gene match: 7. Germline V gene data show CDR1 as SGHRS and CDR2 as YFSETQ. The CDR3 contains 16 residues. CDR3: CASSLVPSGEQETQYF. The CDR3 nucleotides read TGCGCCAGCAGCTTGGTACCTAGCGGAGAACAAGAGACCCAGTACTTC. Complete variable domain (other parts from reference TRBV5-1 and TRBJ2-5): KAGVTQTPRYLIKTRGQQVTLSCSPISGHRSVSWYQQTPGQGLQFLFEYFSETQRNKGNFPGRFSGRQFSNSRSEMNVSTLELGDSALYLCASSLVPSGEQETQYFGPGTRLLVL.

The V gene is TRBV5-1, the J gene TRBJ2-2; weak D call: TRBD2 (6 bases). V was pared by 3 bases and J by 2 bases, with 17 bases between. This CDR3 has 17 residues. From germline, CDR1 is SGHRS and CDR2 YFSETQ. CDR3 in DNA: TGCGCCAGCAGCTCCCGAACTAGCCTACCTAACACCGGGGAGCTGTTTTTT. The encoded protein is CASSSRTSLPNTGELFF.

This rearrangement joins TRBV5-1 to TRBJ2-7, with D perhaps matching TRBD1 (6 bases). The V gene's germline CDR1 is SGHRS and CDR2 YFSETQ. This CDR3 is built from 14 residues. V gave up 3 bases and J gave up 2 bases, with 12 bases separating them. CDR3 sequence: CASSSTGFAYEQYF. The CDR3 nucleotides are TGCGCCAGCAGCTCTACAGGGTTTGCCTACGAGCAGTACTTC.

The chain links TRBV12-5 to TRBJ1-1; maybe TRBD1 (5 bases). Germline lookup yields CDR1 LGHNT and CDR2 FRNRAP. With 5 bases removed from V and 1 base from J, the gap between germline ends came to 14 bases. The CDR3 contains 15 residues. The chain's CDR3 is CASGAGIGQNTEAFF. Written as DNA, the CDR3 is TGTGCTAGTGGTGCCGGCATTGGACAGAACACTGAAGCTTTCTTT.

V usage is TRBV7-3 and J usage is TRBJ1-1, with 8 bases identical to TRBD1. The trim removed 5 bases at V and 4 bases at J, leaving 9 bases unmatched. The V gene's germline CDR1 is SGHTA and CDR2 FQGTGA. The CDR3 has 15 amino acids. DNA for the CDR3: TGTGCCAGCAGCCTTTGGACAGGGTCGGGCACTGAAGCTTTCTTT. It translates to CASSLWTGSGTEAFF.

This clone was detected a few times. The chain uses TRBV7-3 and TRBJ1-2, with 8 positions matching TRBD1. V gave up 5 bases and J gave up 7 bases; unmatched junction bases: 3. CDR3 size: 12 residues. Germline values: CDR1 SGHTA, CDR2 FQGTGA. The CDR3 bases are TGTGCCAGCAGCCTACAGGGGGTTGGCTACACCTTC. This codes for CASSLQGVGYTF.

The J gene is TRBJ1-6, the V gene TRBV2; tentatively, D is TRBD1 (5 bases). CDR1 is SNHLY, CDR2 FYNNEI, per germline. This CDR3 is built from 12 residues. V gave up 9 bases and J gave up 5 bases, with 8 bases separating them. Written as DNA, the CDR3 is TGTGCCAGTTCAGGGAATAATTCACCCCTCCACTTT. Encoded protein: CASSGNNSPLHF.

This clone appeared a few times. The V gene is TRBV2, the J gene TRBJ2-7; 13 bases agree with TRBD2. Per the germline V gene, CDR1 is SNHLY and CDR2 is FYNNEI. The CDR3 runs to 15 residues. V trimming: 3 bases; J trimming: 3 bases; junction bases outside the gene matches: 2. CDR3 sequence: CASSEGTSGIYEQYF. In DNA form, the CDR3 reads TGTGCCAGCAGTGAGGGGACTAGCGGGATCTACGAGCAGTACTTC. The complete variable domain, with remaining parts taken from reference TRBV2 and TRBJ2-7, reads EPEVTQTPSHQVTQMGQEVILRCVPISNHLYFYWYRQILGQKVEFLVSFYNNEISEKSEIFDDQFSVERPDGSNFTLKIRSTKLEDSAMYFCASSEGTSGIYEQYFGPGTRLTVT.

The chain combines TRBV7-3 with TRBJ2-1; weak D call: TRBD2 (6 bases). V shed 5 bases and J shed 5 bases, with 16 bases lying between them. The CDR3 totals 15 residues. From germline, CDR1 is SGHTA and CDR2 FQGTGA. Here the CDR3 DNA reads TGTGCCAGCAGCCCCGAAATAGCGGCCCACAATGAGCAGTTCTTC. Protein: CASSPEIAAHNEQFF.

The table lists this clone with a few counts. V is TRBV29-1 and J is TRBJ1-2; tentatively, D is TRBD1 (6 bases). Germline V gives CDR1 SQVTM, CDR2 ANQGSEA. V was cut by 1 base and J by 6 bases, with 6 bases left in between. The CDR3 contains 11 residues. The CDR3 region is CSVEAGDGYTF. CDR3 bases: TGCAGCGTTGAAGCAGGGGATGGCTACACCTTC.

This chain uses TRBV9 with TRBJ2-5; 16 bases line up with TRBD2. Germline V CDR1 and CDR2: SGDLS, YYNGEE. V lost 4 bases, J lost 2 bases, and 5 bases stayed unmatched. This CDR3 spans 17 amino acids. The CDR3: CASSPGTSGGVQETQYF. The CDR3 DNA follows: TGTGCCAGCAGCCCAGGGACTAGCGGGGGGGTTCAAGAGACCCAGTACTTC.

This clone was counted between two and nine times. This chain uses TRBV30 with TRBJ2-1; weak D call: TRBD2 (6 bases). The germline V gene encodes CDR1 GTSNPN and CDR2 SVGIG (reference sequence). The ends were cut back, 0 bases at V and 6 bases at J, with 15 bases in the middle. This CDR3 contains 15 residues. CDR3 in amino acids: CAWSVFGTSSNEQFF. CDR3 DNA sequence: TGTGCCTGGAGTGTCTTTGGGACTTCTTCCAATGAGCAGTTCTTC. Looking up the rest from reference TRBV30 and TRBJ2-1 gives the full variable domain: SQTIHQWPATLVQPVGSPLSLECTVEGTSNPNLYWYRQAAGRGLQLLFYSVGIGQISSEVPQNLSASRPQDRQFILSSKKLLLSDSGFYLCAWSVFGTSSNEQFFGPGTRLTVL.

V usage is TRBV6-5 and J usage is TRBJ2-2, with D tentatively TRBD2 (6 bases). The CDR3 has 14 amino acids. V shed 5 bases and J shed 3 bases, with 10 bases lying between them. Germline loops: CDR1 MNHEY, CDR2 SVGAGI. CDR3 sequence: CASSESSDTGELFF. CDR3 bases: TGTGCCAGCAGTGAATCTAGCGACACCGGGGAGCTGTTTTTT.